The 21 T cell receptor beta chains reported below all come from one sample, sequenced in a study of PD-L1 blockade in urothelial cancer. Libraries were prepared by immunoSEQ multiplex PCR; TCRdb keeps only in-frame clonotypes and omits some of them. Of under 40,000 clones in the sample, approximately 90% were seen once. This specimen consisted of PBMCs, obtained around atezolizumab (anti-PD-L1) treatment. These receptors were taken from a man between 60 and 75 years old with urothelial cancer.

The chain couples TRBV4-2 to TRBJ2-7, with 7 bases matching TRBD2. J lost 6 bases, V lost 4 bases, and 15 bases had no gene match. The CDR3 runs to 16 residues. The V gene's germline CDR1 is LGHNA and CDR2 YNFKEQ. The CDR3 sequence is CASSPVSASGTVEQYF. DNA for the CDR3: TGTGCCAGCAGCCCCGTCAGCGCTAGCGGTACAGTCGAGCAGTACTTC.

The rearrangement joins TRBV19 to TRBJ2-5, with a possible D match to TRBD2 (5 bases). The CDR3 is 16 residues long. CDR1 and CDR2 from the germline V gene are LNHDA and SQIVND (reference sequence). V dropped 0 bases and J dropped 5 bases, with 16 bases sitting between them. The CDR3 spells CASSIEGGRGVETQYF. DNA of the CDR3: TGTGCCAGTAGTATAGAAGGCGGGCGCGGCGTGGAGACCCAGTACTTC.

The chain combines TRBV25-1 with TRBJ2-5; a possible D gene is TRBD2 (6 bases). Trimming left V 1 base short and J 4 bases short, with 10 bases between. The V gene's germline CDR1 is MGHDK and CDR2 SYGVNS. The CDR3 has 14 residues. CDR3 coding DNA: TGTGCCAGCAGTGAATCGAAGGGACTAGAGACCCAGTACTTC. This gives the protein CASSESKGLETQYF.

V usage is TRBV27 and J usage is TRBJ2-1; a weak D match, TRBD1 (5 bases). The V gene lost 2 bases and the J gene lost 1 base, with 9 bases spanning the gap. This CDR3 is 15 amino acids long. From germline, CDR1 is MNHEY and CDR2 SMNVEV (reference sequence). The CDR3, as DNA: TGTGCCAGCAGTTTAGGCAGGGTATCCTACAATGAGCAGTTCTTC. It is translated as CASSLGRVSYNEQFF.

This clone came up once. The J gene is TRBJ2-7, the V gene TRBV7-2; a weak D match, TRBD1 (5 bases). This CDR3 contains 15 residues. Germline V gene lookup returns CDR1 SGHTA and CDR2 FQGNSA. V shed 1 base and J shed 0 bases, with 10 bases lying between them. CDR3 in amino acids: CASSLELGASYEQYF. As DNA, the CDR3 is TGTGCCAGCAGCTTAGAGCTAGGGGCCTCCTACGAGCAGTACTTC.

Details on this clone: Different DNA sequences within this sample yield the same CDR3. V gene TRBV4-2 combines with J gene TRBJ2-7; 8 nucleotides line up with TRBD1. The J segment lost 3 bases and the V segment lost 5 bases, leaving 6 bases of the junction unmatched. CDR3 size: 14 residues. From germline, CDR1 is LGHNA and CDR2 YNFKEQ. The chain's CDR3 is CASSSGQGGYEQYF. CDR3 sequence (DNA): TGTGCCAGCAGCTCCGGACAGGGAGGCTACGAGCAGTACTTC.

The rearrangement links TRBV5-1 to TRBJ2-2, with D possibly TRBD2 on 5 matching bases. V lost 4 bases and J 6 bases, leaving 19 bases between the germline ends. Germline lookup yields CDR1 SGHRS and CDR2 YFSETQ. This CDR3 spans 16 amino acids. The CDR3 DNA sequence: TGCGCCAGCAGCCTGAACGGGATCGAAGTCGCCGGGGAGCTGTTTTTT. This translates into CASSLNGIEVAGELFF.

CDR3 protein: CASTASGLAYNEQFF. CDR3 nucleotides: TGTGCCAGCACGGCTTCAGGTCTCGCCTACAATGAGCAGTTCTTC. This chain joins TRBV6-1 and TRBJ2-1; no clear D gene. Germline loops: CDR1 MNHNS, CDR2 SASEGT. The V end was cut by 7 bases, the J end by 2 bases, with 15 bases between. The CDR3 is 15 amino acids.

This chain links TRBV27 with TRBJ2-7; D gene unclear. V was clipped by 5 bases and J by 4 bases, with 15 bases between them. The germline V gene has CDR1 MNHEY and CDR2 SMNVEV (reference sequence). The CDR3 has 14 amino acids. CDR3 coding DNA: TGTGCCAGCAGTCCCCCCTCTGCTATATACGAGCAGTACTTC. Translation: CASSPPSAIYEQYF.

The V and J genes are TRBV5-1 and TRBJ2-4, with 11 bases that match TRBD1. Germline-derived CDR1 and CDR2 are SGHRS and YFSETQ. The trim removed 4 bases at V and 8 bases at J, leaving 8 bases unmatched. This CDR3 is built from 15 residues. The CDR3 protein is CASSRDGTGGDIQYF. The CDR3 nucleotides are TGCGCCAGCAGCAGGGACGGGACAGGGGGGGACATTCAGTACTTC.

The CDR3 is CASSPGQDYGYTF. The CDR3 region has the DNA TGTGCCAGCAGCCCAGGACAAGACTATGGCTACACCTTC. V gene TRBV5-4 combines with J gene TRBJ1-2; D possibly corresponds to TRBD1 (5 bases). CDR1 is SGHNT and CDR2 is YYREEE in the germline V gene (reference sequence). Trimming removed 4 bases at V and 3 bases at J, with 10 bases between. CDR3 size: 13 residues.

The chain joins TRBV19 to TRBJ1-1, with TRBD1 matching 7 bases. With V trimmed by 7 bases and J by 8 bases, 7 bases remained unmatched. Germline V lookup: CDR1 LNHDA, CDR2 SQIVND (reference sequence). This CDR3 is built from 12 residues. DNA for the CDR3: TGTGCCAGTAATAAGGGGGCAGGGGAAGCTTTCTTT. It codes for CASNKGAGEAFF.

This sequence joins TRBV5-1 and TRBJ2-4, with 8 nucleotides matching TRBD2. The CDR3 totals 16 residues. Unmatched junction bases numbered 7, after V lost 5 bases and J lost 0 bases. Germline CDR1 and CDR2: SGHRS and YFSETQ. CDR3 sequence (DNA): TGCGCCAGCAGTTCAACCGGGGGGGCAGCCAAAAACATTCAGTACTTC. The encoded protein is CASSSTGGAAKNIQYF.

V and J are TRBV6-5 and TRBJ1-1, with 8 nucleotides matching TRBD1. This CDR3 is built from 15 residues. Germline V CDR1 and CDR2: MNHEY, SVGAGI. V lost 5 bases to trimming and J lost 1 base; unmatched junction nucleotides: 6. CDR3 residues: CASSPLDRANTEAFF. The CDR3 nucleotides are TGTGCCAGCAGTCCCCTGGACAGGGCGAACACTGAAGCTTTCTTT.

The gene calls are TRBV7-3 and TRBJ2-1; 10 nucleotides match TRBD2. The CDR3 runs to 15 residues. Germline CDR1 is SGHTA and CDR2 is FQGTGA. V shed 3 bases and J 4 bases; nucleotides not matched to a gene: 3. CDR3 coding DNA: TGTGCCAGCAGCTTTAGCGGGGGGAAATACAATGAGCAGTTCTTC. It encodes CASSFSGGKYNEQFF. Full variable domain (outside the CDR3, taken from reference TRBV7-3 and TRBJ2-1): GAGVSQTPSNKVTEKGKYVELRCDPISGHTALYWYRQSLGQGPEFLIYFQGTGAADDSGLPNDRFFAVRPEGSVSTLKIQRTERGDSAVYLCASSFSGGKYNEQFFGPGTRLTVL.

V gene TRBV12-5 combines with J gene TRBJ2-7, with TRBD1 as a possible D gene (5 bases). V shed 6 bases and J shed 3 bases, with 9 bases lying between them. The germline CDR1 and CDR2 sequences are LGHNT and FRNRAP. The CDR3 spans 12 residues. CDR3 amino acids: CASGADSYEQYF. The CDR3 DNA is TGTGCTAGTGGAGCTGACAGCTACGAGCAGTACTTC. Full variable domain (outside the CDR3, taken from reference TRBV12-5 and TRBJ2-7): DARVTQTPRHKVTEMGQEVTMRCQPILGHNTVFWYRQTMMQGLELLAYFRNRAPLDDSGMPKDRFSAEMPDATLATLKIQPSEPRDSAVYFCASGADSYEQYFGPGTRLTVT.

The gene calls are TRBV29-1 and TRBJ2-1; 7 nucleotides match TRBD1. This CDR3 is 16 amino acids long. J was trimmed by 3 bases and V by 0 bases; bases with no gene match: 8. Germline CDR1 and CDR2: SQVTM and ANQGSEA. Here the CDR3 reads CSVEDSRGSVYNEQFF. The CDR3 DNA follows: TGCAGCGTTGAAGATTCCAGGGGGAGTGTCTACAATGAGCAGTTCTTC.

The rearrangement joins TRBV6-1 to TRBJ2-3; D is possibly TRBD2 (6 bases). The V end lost 2 bases, the J end lost 1 base, and 10 bases lay between the germline ends. The CDR3 has 15 amino acids. Germline V gene data show CDR1 as MNHNS and CDR2 as SASEGT. CDR3 residues: CASSESGGGTDTQYF. In DNA, the CDR3 is TGTGCCAGCAGTGAATCGGGCGGGGGCACAGATACGCAGTATTTT.

The chain recombines TRBV30 with TRBJ1-5, with 8 bases aligning to TRBD1. The CDR3 consists of 15 residues. The germline gives CDR1 GTSNPN, CDR2 SVGIG (reference sequence). Trimming cost V 2 bases and J 3 bases; bases outside gene matches: 6. Here the CDR3 reads CAWSPGQASNQPQHF. The CDR3 DNA follows: TGTGCCTGGAGTCCGGGACAGGCGTCCAATCAGCCCCAGCATTTT.

J is TRBJ2-5 and V is TRBV10-1; unclear D gene. CDR1 WNHNN and CDR2 SYGVQD come from the germline V gene (reference sequence). This CDR3 is 12 amino acids long. V shed 3 bases and J shed 0 bases, with 2 bases lying between them. CDR3 bases: TGCGCCAGCAGTGACAACCAAGAGACCCAGTACTTC. Amino acids: CASSDNQETQYF.

The CDR3, as DNA: TGTGCCAGCAGCCGGGGGACTAGCGGGTTAAGCACAGATACGCAGTATTTT. This encodes CASSRGTSGLSTDTQYF. V usage is TRBV5-4 and J usage is TRBJ2-3, with TRBD2 identical over 12 bases. This CDR3 spans 17 amino acids. Germline values: CDR1 SGHNT, CDR2 YYREEE (reference sequence). Unmatched junction bases numbered 6, after V lost 4 bases and J lost 0 bases. Full variable domain (rest looked up from reference TRBV5-4 and TRBJ2-3): ETGVTQSPTHLIKTRGQQVTLRCSSQSGHNTVSWYQQALGQGPQFIFQYYREEENGRGNFPPRFSGLQFPNYSSELNVNALELDDSALYLCASSRGTSGLSTDTQYFGPGTRLTVL.